The source of this T cell receptor (beta chain) is a study of CD8+ T cells in alopecia areata. Study-level information: The share of scalp area affected provided the severity score for treated patients. The study's findings and limits: Scalp clonality dropped significantly under tofacitinib, as did expanded CD8+ top-100 clones.

The sample's treatment: oral pan-JAK inhibitor, 5-10 mg twice daily. The authors sorted CD4+ and CD8+ T cells from PBMCs. The table lists this clone with a few counts. Its specificity is not known. CDR3 length: 14 residues. Germline CDR1 and CDR2: MNHNS and SASEGT. V gave up 0 bases and J gave up 5 bases, with 10 bases separating them. The sequencing template was cDNA reverse transcribed from extracted RNA. Produced via immunoSEQ multiplex PCR; TCRdb's table is partial and in-frame only. The table includes under 350,000 clones, more than 45% detected once. This TCR came from a human donor with alopecia areata. The chain has TRBV6-1 and TRBJ2-5; D is ambiguous. Material: CD4+ T cells sorted from blood, obtained at week 24, from a patient treated with tofacitinib. CDR3 in amino acids: CASSEAGRRETQYF. In DNA form, the CDR3 reads TGTGCCAGCAGTGAAGCCGGCCGTAGGGAGACCCAGTACTTC.